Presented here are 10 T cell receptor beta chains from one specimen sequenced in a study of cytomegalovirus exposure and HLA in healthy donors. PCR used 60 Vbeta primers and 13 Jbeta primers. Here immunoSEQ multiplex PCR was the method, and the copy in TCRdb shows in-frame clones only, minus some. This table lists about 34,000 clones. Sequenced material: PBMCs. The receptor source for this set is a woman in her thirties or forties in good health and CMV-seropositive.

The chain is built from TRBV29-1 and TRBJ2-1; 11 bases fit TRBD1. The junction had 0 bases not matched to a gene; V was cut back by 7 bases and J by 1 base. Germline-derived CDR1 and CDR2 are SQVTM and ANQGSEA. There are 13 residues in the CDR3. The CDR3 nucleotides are TGCAGCGGGGACAGGGGGTCCTACAATGAGCAGTTCTTC. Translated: CSGDRGSYNEQFF.

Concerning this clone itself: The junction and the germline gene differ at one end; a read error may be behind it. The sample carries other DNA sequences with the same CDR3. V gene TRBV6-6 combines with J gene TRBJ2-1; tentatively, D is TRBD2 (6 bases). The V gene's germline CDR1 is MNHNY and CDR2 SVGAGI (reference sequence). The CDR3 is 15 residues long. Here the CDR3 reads CASRSGVSSDNEQFF. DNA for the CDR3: TGTGCCAGCAGATCGGGGGTCAGCTCCGACAATGAGCAGTTCTTC.

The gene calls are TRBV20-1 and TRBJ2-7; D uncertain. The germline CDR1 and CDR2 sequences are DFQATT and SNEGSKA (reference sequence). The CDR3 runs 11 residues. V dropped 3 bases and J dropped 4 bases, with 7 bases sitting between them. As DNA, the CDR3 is TGCAGTGCTAGGACATCTTACGAGCAGTACTTC. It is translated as CSARTSYEQYF.

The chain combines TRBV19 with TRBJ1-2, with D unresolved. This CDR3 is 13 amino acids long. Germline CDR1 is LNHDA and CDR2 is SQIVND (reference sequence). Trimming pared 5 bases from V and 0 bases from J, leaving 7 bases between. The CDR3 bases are TGTGCCAGTAGTGGGCTGGCTAACTATGGCTACACCTTC. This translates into CASSGLANYGYTF.

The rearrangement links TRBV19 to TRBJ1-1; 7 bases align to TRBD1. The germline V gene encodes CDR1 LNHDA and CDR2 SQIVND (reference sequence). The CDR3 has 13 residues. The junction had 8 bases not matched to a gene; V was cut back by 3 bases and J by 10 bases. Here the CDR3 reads CASSIGTVPSAFF. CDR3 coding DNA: TGTGCCAGTAGTATTGGGACAGTCCCATCAGCTTTCTTT. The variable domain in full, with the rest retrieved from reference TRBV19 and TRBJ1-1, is DGGITQSPKYLFRKEGQNVTLSCEQNLNHDAMYWYRQDPGQGLRLIYYSQIVNDFQKGDIAEGYSVSREKKESFPLTVTSAQKNPTAFYLCASSIGTVPSAFFGQGTRLTVV.

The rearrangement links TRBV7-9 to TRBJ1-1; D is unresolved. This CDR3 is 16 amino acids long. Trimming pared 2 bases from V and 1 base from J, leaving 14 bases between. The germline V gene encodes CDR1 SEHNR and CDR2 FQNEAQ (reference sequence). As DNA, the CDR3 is TGTGCCAGCAGCTTACGGGAGGGTTATGGGAACACTGAAGCTTTCTTT. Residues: CASSLREGYGNTEAFF.

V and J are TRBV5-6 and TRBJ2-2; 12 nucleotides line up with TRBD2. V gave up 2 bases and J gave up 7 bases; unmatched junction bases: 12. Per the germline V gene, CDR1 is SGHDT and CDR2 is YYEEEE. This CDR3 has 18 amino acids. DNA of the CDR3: TGTGCCAGCAGCTTTGTCCTAGCGGGAGGGCCATCGATCGGGGAGCTGTTTTTT. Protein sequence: CASSFVLAGGPSIGELFF.

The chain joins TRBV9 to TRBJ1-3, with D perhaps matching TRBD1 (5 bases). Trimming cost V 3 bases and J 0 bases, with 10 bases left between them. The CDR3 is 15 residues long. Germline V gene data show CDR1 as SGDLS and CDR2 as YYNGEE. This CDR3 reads CASSADSYSGNTIYF. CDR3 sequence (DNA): TGTGCCAGCAGCGCAGACAGCTACTCTGGAAACACCATATATTTT.

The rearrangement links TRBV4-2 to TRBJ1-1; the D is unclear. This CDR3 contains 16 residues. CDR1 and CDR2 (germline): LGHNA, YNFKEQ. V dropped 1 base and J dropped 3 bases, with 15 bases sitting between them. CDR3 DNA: TGTGCCAGCAGCCAAGCCGGACGGTACGGGGACACTGAAGCTTTCTTT. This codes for CASSQAGRYGDTEAFF.

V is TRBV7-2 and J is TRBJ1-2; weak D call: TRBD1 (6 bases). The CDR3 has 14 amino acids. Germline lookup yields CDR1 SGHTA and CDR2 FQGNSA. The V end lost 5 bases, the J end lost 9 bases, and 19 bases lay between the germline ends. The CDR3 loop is CASSPSATQGSYTF. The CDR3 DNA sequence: TGTGCCAGCAGCCCTTCCGCGACACAGGGTAGCTACACCTTC.